This passage covers 15 T cell receptor beta chains from one sample sequenced in a study of OX40 agonist ivuxolimab in advanced cancers. Library method: the immunoSEQ multiplex PCR assay. TCRdb holds this immuneACCESS table with in-frame rearrangements only. Some clones are missing; in checked studies, unresolved V genes explain under half, and the rest has no known cause. This sample has approximately 50,000 clones in its table, and about 90% of those were observed once. The ten largest clones take up approximately 13% of the sample. The starting material was CD4+ or CD8+ T cells sorted from blood, obtained in a trial of the OX40 agonist ivuxolimab. The receptors shown here come from an adult with an advanced solid tumor such as melanoma, head and neck, liver or kidney cancer.

This clone has a single count. The rearrangement joins TRBV2 to TRBJ2-1; 10 nucleotides align to TRBD1. CDR1 SNHLY and CDR2 FYNNEI come from the germline V gene. V trimming: 6 bases; J trimming: 8 bases; junction bases outside the gene matches: 7. CDR3 size: 14 residues. The CDR3 nucleotides are TGTGCCAGCAGGTCCGGGACAGGGGACTATGAGCAGTTCTTC. This encodes CASRSGTGDYEQFF.

The V and J genes are TRBV5-1 and TRBJ2-1, with TRBD2 matching 7 bases. V shed 2 bases, J shed 2 bases, and the junction held 4 bases outside the gene matches. Germline loops: CDR1 SGHRS, CDR2 YFSETQ. This CDR3 has 15 residues. In nucleotides, the CDR3 is TGCGCCAGCAGCTTTCGGGAGGCCGCCTACAATGAGCAGTTCTTC. This translates into CASSFREAAYNEQFF.

This sequence joins TRBV28 and TRBJ2-1, with 10 bases identical to TRBD2. This CDR3 contains 17 residues. Germline V gene lookup returns CDR1 MDHEN and CDR2 SYDVKM. V dropped 7 bases and J dropped 0; count of bases not matched to a gene: 9. This CDR3 is CASTTSGEPSSYNEQFF. The CDR3 nucleotides are TGTGCCAGCACTACTAGCGGGGAACCGAGCTCCTACAATGAGCAGTTCTTC.

This sequence joins TRBV7-9 and TRBJ2-1; D not certain. Trimming shortened V by 7 bases and J by 12 bases, and 16 bases separated the two germline ends. There are 12 residues in the CDR3. Germline lookup yields CDR1 SEHNR and CDR2 FQNEAQ (reference sequence). DNA of the CDR3: TGTGCCAGCAATAGCCCCCTAGGAAGGCAGTTCTTC. The encoded protein is CASNSPLGRQFF.

The rearrangement uses TRBV7-9 and TRBJ2-3; the match to TRBD1 covers 7 bases. J gave up 8 bases and V 0 bases, and 8 bases lay outside the gene matches. This CDR3 region has 15 residues. In germline, CDR1 is SEHNR, CDR2 FQNEAQ (reference sequence). For the CDR3, the DNA is TGTGCCAGCAGCTTAGCAGGGGGCGAAGTCCCTACGCAGTATTTT. Translated, it gives CASSLAGGEVPTQYF.

J is TRBJ1-1 and V is TRBV28, with TRBD1 matching over 8 bases. Germline V gene lookup returns CDR1 MDHEN and CDR2 SYDVKM. The V segment lost 5 bases and the J segment 4 bases; nucleotides outside the gene matches: 9. The CDR3 totals 15 residues. This chain's CDR3 is CASSEDRGVGTEAFF. CDR3 coding DNA: TGTGCCAGCAGTGAAGACAGGGGTGTTGGCACTGAAGCTTTCTTT.

V is TRBV18 and J is TRBJ1-1, with D possibly matching TRBD1 (5 bases). This CDR3 is 15 amino acids long. Looked up from germline, CDR1 is KGHSH and CDR2 is LQKENI. V was trimmed by 2 bases and J by 5 bases, leaving 15 bases between them. CDR3 residues: CASSPSLQGWTEAFF. In nucleotides, the CDR3 is TGTGCCAGCTCACCATCCCTGCAGGGTTGGACTGAAGCTTTCTTT.

To note about this clone: The conserved final phenylalanine or tryptophan is absent from the CDR3, which likely points to a read error. The chain combines TRBV6-5 with TRBJ1-5; 8 bases match TRBD1. The germline CDR1 and CDR2 sequences are MNHEY and SVGAGI. The trim removed 2 bases at V and 8 bases at J, leaving 2 bases unmatched. The CDR3 runs to 13 residues. In DNA, the CDR3 is TGTGCCAGCAGTTACAAGGACAGGGAGCCCCAGCATCTT. Its translation: CASSYKDREPQHL.

The chain uses TRBV5-1 and TRBJ1-3, with D perhaps matching TRBD1 (6 bases). This CDR3 is built from 17 residues. V lost 0 bases to trimming and J lost 0 bases, with 13 bases between them. CDR1 is SGHRS and CDR2 is YFSETQ in the germline V gene. Here the CDR3 reads CASSLGRDTYSGNTIYF. CDR3 DNA sequence: TGCGCCAGCAGCTTGGGAAGGGACACATACTCTGGAAACACCATATATTTT.

The genes are TRBV27 and TRBJ1-5, with TRBD1 identical over 9 bases. This CDR3 has 18 amino acids. Trimming took 5 bases from V and 0 from J; bases not matched to a gene: 11. Germline values: CDR1 MNHEY, CDR2 SMNVEV (reference sequence). Written as DNA, the CDR3 is TGTGCCAGCAGTCCACAGGGGGCCCGAGGGCATAGCAATCAGCCCCAGCATTTT. It yields the protein CASSPQGARGHSNQPQHF.

The chain is built from TRBV6-6 and TRBJ2-7; 8 positions match TRBD2. The V segment lost 6 bases and the J segment 3 bases; nucleotides outside the gene matches: 4. This CDR3 region has 13 residues. The germline CDR1 and CDR2 sequences are MNHNY and SVGAGI (reference sequence). This CDR3 reads CASRLAGFYEQYF. The DNA of the CDR3 is TGTGCCAGCAGATTAGCGGGATTCTACGAGCAGTACTTC.

The genes are TRBV29-1 and TRBJ2-5; D perhaps matches TRBD1 (6 bases). V was pared by 5 bases and J by 3 bases, with 13 bases between. CDR1 SQVTM and CDR2 ANQGSEA come from the germline V gene. The CDR3 has 13 residues. The CDR3: CSVNNRDKETQYF. The CDR3 nucleotides read TGCAGCGTTAATAACCGGGACAAAGAGACCCAGTACTTC.

V usage is TRBV14 and J usage is TRBJ2-2; tentative D call: TRBD2 (6 bases). The ends were cut back, 4 bases at V and 7 bases at J, with 13 bases in the middle. The CDR3 has 14 amino acids. Germline V gene sequence: CDR1 SGHDN, CDR2 FVKESK. DNA of the CDR3: TGTGCCAGCAGCCCGGGACTCCACGGCGGGGAGCTGTTTTTT. It yields the protein CASSPGLHGGELFF.

The chain employs TRBV28 and TRBJ2-6; TRBD1 aligns across 11 bases. V lost 7 bases to trimming and J lost 0 bases; unmatched junction nucleotides: 5. The CDR3 is 17 amino acids. CDR1 and CDR2 (germline): MDHEN, SYDVKM. CDR3: CASTQGTGGSGANVLTF. CDR3 bases: TGTGCCAGCACCCAAGGGACAGGGGGCTCTGGGGCCAACGTCCTGACTTTC.

V gene TRBV18 combines with J gene TRBJ1-1, with TRBD1 identical over 7 bases. The germline V gene has CDR1 KGHSH and CDR2 LQKENI. J gave up 0 bases and V 3 bases, and 10 bases lay outside the gene matches. The CDR3 has 17 amino acids. The CDR3, as DNA: TGTGCCAGCTCACCTCTACTTCTGGGACAGCTGAACACTGAAGCTTTCTTT. It encodes CASSPLLLGQLNTEAFF.